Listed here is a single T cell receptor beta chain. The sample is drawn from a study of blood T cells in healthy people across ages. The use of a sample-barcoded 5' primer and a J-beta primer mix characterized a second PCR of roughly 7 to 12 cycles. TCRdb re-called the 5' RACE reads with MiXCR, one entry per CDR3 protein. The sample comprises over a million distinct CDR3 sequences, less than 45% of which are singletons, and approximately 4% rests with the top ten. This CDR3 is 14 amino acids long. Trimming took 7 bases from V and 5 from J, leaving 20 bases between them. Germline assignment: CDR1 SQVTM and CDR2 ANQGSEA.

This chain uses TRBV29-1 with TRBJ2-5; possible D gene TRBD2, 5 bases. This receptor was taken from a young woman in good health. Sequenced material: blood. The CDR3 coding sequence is TGCAGCGCTAGCACGGGCCAAGGGTGGGAGACCCAGTACTTC. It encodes CSASTGQGWETQYF.